One T cell receptor beta chain is described in this entry. Its antigen is not known. The source of the sample is a study of cytomegalovirus exposure and HLA in healthy donors. Study information: The roughly 110 validation repertoires were reported in a later analysis to have been generated on the same platform as the approximately 700 first-cohort repertoires.

Assay used: immunoSEQ multiplex PCR; TCRdb lists only in-frame clones, some missing. Here the sample spans some 200,000 clones, about nine tenths being singletons. Study-wide results and caveats: The study listed roughly 160 cytomegalovirus-associated TCR beta chains.

The length of the CDR3 is 15 residues. CDR1 and CDR2 (germline): MNHEY, SMNVEV (reference sequence). Trimming left V 7 bases short and J 4 bases short, with 19 bases between. The gene calls are TRBV27 and TRBJ1-2; tentatively, D is TRBD1 (5 bases). Specimen: PBMCs. This receptor was taken from a man aged 30 to 45 in good health and CMV-seropositive. The DNA for the CDR3 is TGTGCCAGCATGGGAGCCCGGAGGGGAAGCTATGGCTACACCTTC. Its translation: CASMGARRGSYGYTF.